This TCR beta chain was identified in a study of spatial heterogeneity in lung cancer. As to time point: blood at routine non-recurrence follow-up after resection. Whole RNA, isolated from tumor, nontumor lung or frozen PBMC, was sequenced without prior sorting. TCRdb used MiXCR to reprocess the 5' RACE reads, holding one entry per CDR3 protein. There are some 110,000 distinct CDR3 sequences in the sample; 10% to 15% occur only once, and around a sixth lies in the top ten. The CDR3 spans 14 residues. Trimming took off 2 bases at V and 0 bases at J, with 8 bases between the two ends. CDR1 is SGHRS and CDR2 is YFSETQ in the germline V gene.

Sequencing was performed on PBMCs, taken at follow-up. V is TRBV5-1 and J is TRBJ1-1; D remains ambiguous. The sequence was collected from a male donor with early-stage non-small cell lung cancer. The CDR3 spells CASSFGQVNTEAFF. In DNA form, the CDR3 reads TGCGCCAGCAGCTTTGGCCAGGTGAACACTGAAGCTTTCTTT.